The 26 T cell receptor beta chains below come from one sample, sequenced in a study of blood T cell repertoires in COVID-19 (TCRdb year 2020). The library was produced with the immunoSEQ multiplex PCR assay. TCRdb holds this immuneACCESS table with in-frame rearrangements only. Some clones are missing; in checked studies, unresolved V genes explain under half, and the rest has no known cause. In all, the sample holds about 220,000 clones, and 82% of those were seen once. Approximately 4% of the sample comes from the top ten. The sequenced material came from peripheral blood. The origin of the receptors is a woman over 75 with acute or convalescent COVID-19.

The chain has TRBV27 and TRBJ2-3; 9 bases agree with TRBD2. This CDR3 has 14 residues. The junction had 4 bases not matched to a gene; V was cut back by 6 bases and J by 3 bases. The germline gives CDR1 MNHEY, CDR2 SMNVEV (reference sequence). CDR3 sequence (DNA): TGTGCCAGCAGGCGGGGGGGCCAAACAGATACGCAGTATTTT. Its translation is CASRRGGQTDTQYF.

This chain joins TRBV19 and TRBJ1-1; the D is unclear. CDR3 size: 16 residues. V was cut by 6 bases and J by 1 base, with 18 bases left in between. CDR1 LNHDA and CDR2 SQIVND come from the germline V gene (reference sequence). This CDR3 is CASSRWSGWGNTEAFF. For the CDR3, the DNA is TGTGCCAGTAGCCGCTGGTCGGGGTGGGGGAACACTGAAGCTTTCTTT.

V and J are TRBV2 and TRBJ2-7; D is possibly TRBD1 (6 bases). Trimming stripped 5 bases from V and 6 bases from J, with 20 bases between. CDR3 length equals 15 residues. Germline assignment: CDR1 SNHLY and CDR2 FYNNEI. The CDR3 loop reads CASSLSPTGYGEQYF. CDR3 nucleotides: TGTGCCAGCAGTCTTTCTCCTACAGGGTACGGCGAGCAGTACTTC.

This chain joins TRBV6-5 and TRBJ1-1; D possibly corresponds to TRBD1 (5 bases). CDR1 and CDR2 from the germline V gene are MNHEY and SVGAGI. This CDR3 is built from 15 residues. V was pared by 4 bases and J by 2 bases, with 14 bases between. CDR3 sequence reads: CASSSVQGINTEAFF. CDR3 DNA: TGTGCCAGCAGTTCGGTCCAGGGTATCAACACTGAAGCTTTCTTT.

V usage is TRBV7-2 and J usage is TRBJ1-2; 8 bases fit TRBD1. The CDR3 totals 14 residues. The germline V gene has CDR1 SGHTA and CDR2 FQGNSA. J gave up 2 bases and V 5 bases, and 4 bases lay outside the gene matches. CDR3 in amino acids: CASSPGQANYGYTF. The CDR3 nucleotides read TGTGCCAGCAGCCCGGGACAGGCCAACTATGGCTACACCTTC.

The rearrangement joins TRBV5-1 to TRBJ1-2; no firm D call. The germline V and J ends were trimmed by 4 bases and 1 base, with 11 bases remaining between them. The CDR3 is made up of 14 amino acids. Per germline, CDR1 SGHRS and CDR2 YFSETQ. CDR3 sequence: CASSEAPRNYGYTF. The CDR3 coding sequence is TGCGCCAGCAGCGAAGCACCGCGTAACTATGGCTACACCTTC.

The chain couples TRBV6-5 to TRBJ1-5; unclear D gene. Germline CDR1 reads MNHEY; CDR2 reads SVGAGI. This CDR3 is 13 amino acids long. The V and J ends lost 6 bases and 1 base respectively, with 7 bases between them. Here the CDR3 reads CASRRESNQPQHF. DNA of the CDR3: TGTGCCAGCAGGAGGGAGAGCAATCAGCCCCAGCATTTT.

The chain employs TRBV15 and TRBJ1-1, with D uncertain. Trimming shortened V by 0 bases and J by 0 bases, and 11 bases separated the two germline ends. This CDR3 is 16 amino acids long. Germline V gives CDR1 LNHNV, CDR2 YYDKDF (reference sequence). CDR3 DNA sequence: TGTGCCACCAGCAGAGATCGTCGAGAAATGAACACTGAAGCTTTCTTT. Translated: CATSRDRREMNTEAFF.

The J gene is TRBJ1-1, the V gene TRBV3-1 (or the pseudogene TRBV3-2); D not resolved. There are 15 residues in the CDR3. With 8 bases removed from V and 4 bases from J, the gap between germline ends came to 20 bases. CDR1 LGHDT and CDR2 YNNKEL come from the germline V gene (reference sequence). The CDR3 sequence is CASQLQSNGGTEAFF. DNA for the CDR3: TGTGCCAGCCAGCTGCAATCGAATGGAGGCACTGAAGCTTTCTTT.

V gene TRBV6-5 combines with J gene TRBJ1-2, with D hard to call. V dropped 7 bases and J dropped 6 bases, with 12 bases sitting between them. From germline, CDR1 is MNHEY and CDR2 SVGAGI. The CDR3 consists of 12 residues. The CDR3 is CASTTPGNGYTF. The CDR3 nucleotides read TGTGCCAGCACCACCCCCGGTAATGGCTACACCTTC.

In this sample, this clone turned up once. This chain joins TRBV6-6 and TRBJ1-3, with D maybe TRBD1 (5 bases). The CDR3 is 14 residues long. The V and J ends lost 7 bases and 7 bases respectively, with 17 bases between them. From germline, CDR1 is MNHNY and CDR2 SVGAGI (reference sequence). The CDR3 loop reads CASKDQGIGNTIYF. The CDR3 coding sequence is TGTGCCAGCAAGGACCAGGGAATCGGGAACACCATATATTTT.

This clone is a singleton in its sample. The chain couples TRBV7-9 to TRBJ2-7, with a possible D match to TRBD2 (6 bases). The CDR3 consists of 15 residues. Germline CDR1 SEHNR, CDR2 FQNEAQ (reference sequence). The V end was cut by 4 bases, the J end by 2 bases, with 15 bases between. This chain's CDR3 is CASSSRGSKTYEQYF. The CDR3 DNA reads as TGTGCCAGCAGCTCTCGGGGGTCCAAGACCTACGAGCAGTACTTC.

The CDR3 DNA reads as TGTGCCAGCAGCTTAGGGGGGACAGGAAATGAGCAGTTCTTC. As protein: CASSLGGTGNEQFF. This chain connects TRBV7-3 to TRBJ2-1; 8 bases agree with TRBD1. CDR3 size: 14 residues. Germline values: CDR1 SGHTA, CDR2 FQGTGA. V trimming: 2 bases; J trimming: 7 bases; junction bases outside the gene matches: 4. Full variable domain (outside the CDR3, taken from reference TRBV7-3 and TRBJ2-1): GAGVSQTPSNKVTEKGKYVELRCDPISGHTALYWYRQSLGQGPEFLIYFQGTGAADDSGLPNDRFFAVRPEGSVSTLKIQRTERGDSAVYLCASSLGGTGNEQFFGPGTRLTVL.

The V call is TRBV25-1, the J call TRBJ2-7; D is unresolved. Germline V gives CDR1 MGHDK, CDR2 SYGVNS. V lost 8 bases and J 9 bases, leaving 23 bases between the germline ends. This CDR3 spans 14 amino acids. CDR3 coding DNA: TGTGCCAGCGCAAGTCCCCGACAAGGTCTACGGCAGTACTTC. Translating it yields CASASPRQGLRQYF.

The J gene is TRBJ2-7, the V gene TRBV3-1 (or the pseudogene TRBV3-2), with TRBD1 identical over 7 bases. The V segment lost 6 bases and the J segment 2 bases; nucleotides outside the gene matches: 10. CDR1 and CDR2 (germline): LGHDT, YNNKEL (reference sequence). The CDR3 loop spans 15 amino acids. Written as DNA, the CDR3 is TGTGCCAGCAGTTTGACAGGGACCGTCCCCTACGAGCAGTACTTC. Its translation is CASSLTGTVPYEQYF.

CDR3 residues: CASSISGTGTQETQYF. Here the CDR3 DNA reads TGTGCCAGTAGTATATCCGGGACAGGGACCCAAGAGACCCAGTACTTC. The rearrangement links TRBV19 to TRBJ2-5, with 9 bases aligning to TRBD1. CDR3 size: 16 residues. The V and J ends lost 2 bases and 1 base, in that order; junction bases with no gene match: 5. Germline lookup yields CDR1 LNHDA and CDR2 SQIVND (reference sequence).

The V gene is TRBV9, the J gene TRBJ1-5, with TRBD1 matching over 9 bases. The CDR3 length is 15 residues. Germline loops: CDR1 SGDLS, CDR2 YYNGEE. The ends lost 4 bases at V and 9 bases at J; junction bases unmatched: 11. CDR3 region: CASSTGQGPSLPQHF. CDR3 DNA sequence: TGTGCCAGCAGCACGGGACAGGGCCCCTCCTTGCCCCAGCATTTT. Combining the CDR3 with reference TRBV9 and TRBJ1-5 gives the whole variable domain DSGVTQTPKHLITATGQRVTLRCSPRSGDLSVYWYQQSLDQGLQFLIQYYNGEERAKGNILERFSAQQFPDLHSELNLSSLELGDSALYFCASSTGQGPSLPQHFGDGTRLSIL.

The chain is built from TRBV6-5 and TRBJ2-1; 9 bases fit TRBD2. There are 12 residues in the CDR3. V gave up 4 bases and J gave up 13 bases; unmatched junction bases: 5. The V gene's germline CDR1 is MNHEY and CDR2 SVGAGI. CDR3 coding DNA: TGTGCCAGCAGTTCTAGCGGGGAATCTCAGTTCTTC. Its translation: CASSSSGESQFF.

V usage is TRBV29-1 and J usage is TRBJ2-1, with 8 bases matching TRBD2. Germline loops: CDR1 SQVTM, CDR2 ANQGSEA. Germline trimming cut 2 bases from V and 10 bases from J; bases unmatched to any gene: 16. This CDR3 is built from 16 residues. The DNA of the CDR3 is TGCAGCGTTGAACATCCGGGACTAGAGGGGTTAGGGGAGCAGTTCTTC. Translation: CSVEHPGLEGLGEQFF.

The chain joins TRBV4-1 to TRBJ1-4, with TRBD1 identical over 7 bases. Germline V gives CDR1 MGHRA, CDR2 YSYEKL. The ends lost 5 bases at V and 5 bases at J; junction bases unmatched: 8. The CDR3 consists of 15 residues. The CDR3 sequence is CASSIRPGQNEKLFF. The CDR3 bases are TGCGCCAGCAGCATCAGACCGGGACAGAATGAAAAACTGTTTTTT.

This chain joins TRBV6-5 and TRBJ1-1, with TRBD1 matching 7 bases. Trimming took 6 bases from V and 3 from J; bases not matched to a gene: 10. The CDR3 length is 15 residues. Per germline, CDR1 MNHEY and CDR2 SVGAGI. The CDR3 region is CASRKTGVQDTEAFF. In nucleotides, the CDR3 is TGTGCCAGCAGGAAAACAGGGGTGCAGGACACTGAAGCTTTCTTT.

The CDR3 sequence: CASSWDSSYEQYF. The CDR3 nucleotides read TGTGCCAGCAGCTGGGACAGCTCCTACGAGCAGTACTTC. The chain recombines TRBV3-1 (or the pseudogene TRBV3-2) with TRBJ2-7; 7 nucleotides match TRBD1. Germline values: CDR1 LGHDT, CDR2 YNNKEL (reference sequence). The junction had 1 base not matched to a gene; V was cut back by 5 bases and J by 0 bases. This CDR3 has 13 residues.

The chain has TRBV4-3 and TRBJ1-2, with a tentative D call TRBD1 (6 bases). The CDR3 runs to 14 residues. Germline values: CDR1 LGHNA, CDR2 YSLEER. The germline V and J ends were trimmed by 1 base and 7 bases, with 13 bases remaining between them. The DNA for the CDR3 is TGCGCCAGCAGCCAAGTTTCAGGGGAAGGTGGCTACACCTTC. Translation gives CASSQVSGEGGYTF.

This clone showed up just once. The rearrangement joins TRBV7-2 to TRBJ2-3; TRBD2 is a possible D gene (6 bases). Trimming took off 4 bases at V and 0 bases at J, with 14 bases between the two ends. This CDR3 has 16 amino acids. The germline V gene encodes CDR1 SGHTA and CDR2 FQGNSA. This CDR3 reads CASSSPRETSTDTQYF. CDR3 nucleotides: TGTGCCAGCAGCTCCCCCCGGGAGACGAGCACAGATACGCAGTATTTT. The full variable domain, completed using reference TRBV7-2 and TRBJ2-3, is GAGVSQSPSNKVTEKGKDVELRCDPISGHTALYWYRQSLGQGLEFLIYFQGNSAPDKSGLPSDRFSAERTGGSVSTLTIQRTQQEDSAVYLCASSSPRETSTDTQYFGPGTRLTVL.

The genes are TRBV7-6 and TRBJ1-2; D call uncertain. V lost 1 base and J lost 6, with 6 bases in between. Germline V gene lookup returns CDR1 SGHVS and CDR2 FNYEAQ. The CDR3 consists of 12 residues. CDR3 region: CASSLGEHGYTF. CDR3 DNA: TGTGCCAGCAGCTTAGGGGAGCATGGCTACACCTTC.

V and J are TRBV28 and TRBJ1-2, with D possibly matching TRBD1 (5 bases). With 11 bases removed from V and 2 bases from J, the gap between germline ends came to 18 bases. This CDR3 has 14 amino acids. The germline V gene encodes CDR1 MDHEN and CDR2 SYDVKM. CDR3 in DNA: TGTGCCCTTCGCCCCCAGGGAATGAACTATGGCTACACCTTC. Translated, it gives CALRPQGMNYGYTF.